The TCR beta chain described here comes from a study of vaccination effects on CD4 cells after COVID-19. Study observations and caveats: Marked clonal contraction was seen late after vaccination (in both infection- and vaccine-induced clones). The study enrolled few convalescent patients and sampled no early post-infection timepoints.

In the case of this clone: What it recognizes is unknown.

Scientists isolated CD4+ T cells after a roughly 10-day culture period ended. Participants got two doses of BNT162b2 or mRNA-1273 vaccine. Nucleocapsid antibodies stayed negative before and after vaccination, showing no earlier SARS-CoV-2 infection. The assay was immunoSEQ multiplex PCR, and TCRdb's table has in-frame clones only and misses some. The sample contains approximately 74,000 clones, about 73% of which appear only once. Germline CDR1 and CDR2: SQVTM and ANQGSEA. V was shortened by 6 bases and J by 2 bases, with 18 bases between the two germline ends. The CDR3 totals 15 residues. This chain joins TRBV29-1 and TRBJ2-3; unclear D gene. Source: CD4+ T cells from PBMCs cultured without peptide, taken after COVID-19 vaccination. This TCR was recovered from a human donor who received a COVID-19 vaccine. CDR3 sequence (DNA): TGCAGCGTCGCGTCCTTAGCCGTTTACACAGATACGCAGTATTTT. It translates to CSVASLAVYTDTQYF.